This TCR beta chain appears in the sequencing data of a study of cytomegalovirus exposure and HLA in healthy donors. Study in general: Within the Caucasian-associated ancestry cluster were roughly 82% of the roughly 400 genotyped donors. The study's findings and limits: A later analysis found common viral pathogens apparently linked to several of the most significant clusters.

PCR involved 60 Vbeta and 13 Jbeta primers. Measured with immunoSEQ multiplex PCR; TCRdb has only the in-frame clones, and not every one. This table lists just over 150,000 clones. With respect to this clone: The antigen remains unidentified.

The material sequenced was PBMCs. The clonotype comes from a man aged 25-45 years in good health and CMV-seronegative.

As DNA, the CDR3 is TGTGCCAGCAGCCGGGGTAGAACCGGTCCCTATGGCTACACCTTC. Encoded protein: CASSRGRTGPYGYTF. V and J are TRBV6-5 and TRBJ1-2; D is ambiguous. CDR1 is MNHEY and CDR2 is SVGAGI in the germline V gene. The CDR3 covers 15 residues. The V end lost 6 bases, the J end lost 4 bases, and 18 bases lay between the germline ends.